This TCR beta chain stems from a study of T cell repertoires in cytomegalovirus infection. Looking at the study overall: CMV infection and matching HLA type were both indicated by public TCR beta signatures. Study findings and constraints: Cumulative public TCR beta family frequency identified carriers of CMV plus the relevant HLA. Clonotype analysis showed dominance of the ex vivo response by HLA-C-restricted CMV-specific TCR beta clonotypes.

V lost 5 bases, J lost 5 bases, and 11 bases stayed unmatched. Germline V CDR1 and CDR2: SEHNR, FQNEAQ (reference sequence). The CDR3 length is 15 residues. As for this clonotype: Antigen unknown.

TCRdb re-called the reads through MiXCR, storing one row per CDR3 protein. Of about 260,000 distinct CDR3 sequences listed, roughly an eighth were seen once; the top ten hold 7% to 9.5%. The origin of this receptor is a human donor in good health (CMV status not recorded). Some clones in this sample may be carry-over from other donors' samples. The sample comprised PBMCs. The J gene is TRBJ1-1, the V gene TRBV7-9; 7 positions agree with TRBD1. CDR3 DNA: TGTGCCAGCAGCCCGAGCGGGACAGCTAGAACTGAAGCTTTCTTT. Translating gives CASSPSGTARTEAFF.